This entry describes one T cell receptor beta chain. Antigen specificity is unknown. This CDR3 has 15 residues. Germline V gives CDR1 ENHRY, CDR2 SYGVKD. The libraries of TRB cDNA were prepared using 5' RACE with UMI labels. TCRdb re-analyzed the 5' RACE reads; it lists each CDR3 protein once, without DNA. The sample data list tens of thousands of distinct CDR3 sequences. These data originate in a study of CXCR3-negative and CXCR3-positive naive CD8 T cells. Findings of the study overall: Both naive subsets, CXCR3-negative and CXCR3-positive, displayed similar TRBV-TRBJ usage, unlike memory cells. Hydrophobicity of TRB CDR3s was greater in CXCR3-positive naive cells than in CXCR3-negative naive cells.

CD45RO-CCR7+CD27+CD95- marked naive CD8+ T cells. The sequence was collected from a human donor in good health. Some clones in this sample may be carry-over from other donors' samples. Sequenced sample: naive CXCR3+ CD8+ T cells from blood. Subset reported: CD45RO-CCR7+CD27+CD95- naive CD8+ T cells expressing CXCR3 (TNR3+). This chain connects TRBV10-3 to TRBJ2-5; the D gene TCRdb calls, TRBD2, cannot be checked with no DNA. CDR3 region: CAISVVAGGEETQYF.